The sequence of this T cell receptor beta chain was determined in a study of blood T cell repertoires in COVID-19. Overall study context: Samples of COVID-19 (acute and convalescent) were obtained from the United States, Italy and Spain. PBMCs, B-cell-depleted T cells, or T cells were the source of the cDNA or gDNA that made up the material.

This clone was picked up one time. As processed by the authors: By means of reference gene primer amplification, nucleated cell counts were estimated. The method was immunoSEQ multiplex PCR; TCRdb's version includes in-frame clones alone and lacks a portion of them. Clone size and V and J calls were adopted from that table, with D and trimming inferred from the DNA. The sample lists roughly 200,000 clones, roughly three quarters seen once, with about 6.5% in the top ten. Germline trimming cut 6 bases from V and 9 bases from J; bases unmatched to any gene: 8. This CDR3 comprises 15 residues. Germline CDR1 is KGHDR and CDR2 is SFDVKD. Seattle's cohort entered during active infection and was followed longitudinally.

The sequence was obtained from a woman between 40 and 50 years old with COVID-19, enrolled during active disease. The chain employs TRBV24-1 and TRBJ2-1, with 12 bases lining up with TRBD1. The specimen sequenced was peripheral blood. CDR3 in DNA: TGTGCCACCAGTCCGGGACAGGGGGCAGAGGGTGAGCAGTTCTTC. It codes for CATSPGQGAEGEQFF.